The 20 T cell receptor beta chains presented below share a single source sample, sequenced in a study of tumor-infiltrating lymphocytes in primary liver carcinoma. Germline DNA was extracted alongside blood RNA, which was obtained from unsorted whole blood. A primer in the constant region served to generate TCR beta cDNA from approximately 500 ng of total RNA. A slightly modified ARM-PCR protocol with three nested multiplex PCR rounds produced these TCR beta libraries. Each of the first two PCR rounds ran approximately 11 cycles with TRBV1-TRBV30 forward and C-beta reverse primers. Using its own MiXCR run on the multiplex PCR reads, TCRdb lists one record per CDR3 protein. The sample includes 330,000 or so distinct CDR3 sequences, 65% of them seen just once. The sample was peripheral blood. Receptor source: a man between 35 and 55 years old with primary liver carcinoma and hepatitis B virus infection.

In its sample, this clonotype was seen a few times. The chain joins TRBV25-1 to TRBJ2-1; 9 bases are a match to TRBD2. Trimming removed 4 bases from V and 6 bases from J; junction bases left unmatched: 4. CDR3 length: 14 amino acids. In germline, CDR1 is MGHDK, CDR2 SYGVNS. This CDR3 is CASSARLAVNEQFF. The CDR3 DNA reads as TGTGCCAGCAGTGCGAGACTAGCGGTCAATGAGCAGTTCTTC.

Remarks on this clonotype: The missing conserved phenylalanine or tryptophan at the end of this CDR3 makes a read error likely. Because the CDR3's place on the DNA is in doubt, the DNA is left out and the CDR3 is given as listed by TCRdb. This chain joins TRBV11-2 and TRBJ2-1. Germline V CDR1 and CDR2: SGHAT, FQNNGV. The length of the CDR3 is 15 amino acids, counting both ends. The CDR3 loop is CASSLESSSYNEGFL.

Turning to this clonotype: The germline gene is not matched at one end of the junction; a read error may be the cause. This rearrangement joins TRBV24-1 to TRBJ2-1; the D is unclear. Germline V gene data show CDR1 as KGHDR and CDR2 as SFDVKD. The CDR3 is made up of 14 amino acids. This CDR3 is CATSETVRGNEQFF. The CDR3 DNA reads TGTGCCACCAGTGAAACCGTCAGAGGCAATGAGCAGTTCTTT.

Of note for this clonotype: The germline gene is not matched at one end of the junction; a read error may be the cause. The rearrangement links TRBV4-1 to TRBJ2-3; no clear D gene. Germline V gene lookup returns CDR1 MGHRA and CDR2 YSYEKL. This CDR3 spans 15 amino acids. The CDR3: CASRQGLGATDTQYF. CDR3 DNA sequence: TGCGCCAGCAGGCAAGGGCTTGGCGCGACAGATACGCAGTATTTT.

As concerns this clonotype: Just one base apart from a much larger clone, this may be a read error. This rearrangement joins TRBV6-5 to TRBJ1-6, with D possibly matching TRBD1 (6 bases). The V and J ends lost 4 bases and 8 bases respectively, with 9 bases between them. The CDR3 has 13 amino acids. Germline V gene lookup returns CDR1 MNHEY and CDR2 SVGAGI. The CDR3 DNA follows: TGTGCCAGCAGTTGTAGGGGGGATTCACCCCTCCACTTT. Amino acids: CASSCRGDSPLHF.

A word on this clonotype: A much more abundant neighbour one base away suggests this may be a read error. The V call is TRBV5-6, the J call TRBJ2-7, with D perhaps TRBD1 (5 bases). The CDR3 consists of 13 residues. Germline V gives CDR1 SGHDT, CDR2 YYEEEE. V was cut by 6 bases and J by 0 bases, with 10 bases left in between. CDR3: CASTYQGSYEQYF. CDR3 bases: TGTGCCAGCACCTATCAGGGCTCCTACGAGCAGTACTTC.

The V and J genes are TRBV6-2 or TRBV6-3 and TRBJ2-5; TRBD2 aligns across 8 bases. The J segment lost 2 bases and the V segment lost 8 bases, leaving 16 bases of the junction unmatched. Germline CDR1 and CDR2: MNHEY and SVGEGT. The CDR3 is 17 amino acids. This chain's CDR3 is CASGLPTRLAGQETQYF. The CDR3 DNA reads TGTGCCAGCGGTCTCCCCACGCGGCTAGCGGGTCAAGAGACCCAGTACTTC.

The table lists this clonotype with a few counts. The rearrangement joins TRBV6-5 to TRBJ1-3, with a tentative D call TRBD1 (5 bases). Germline loops: CDR1 MNHEY, CDR2 SVGAGI. This CDR3 region has 17 residues. V lost 0 bases and J lost 0, with 12 bases in between. In nucleotides, the CDR3 is TGTGCCAGCAGTTACTCGAAAGGGACCAGCTCTGGAAACACCATATATTTT. This translates into CASSYSKGTSSGNTIYF.

Comments on this clonotype: One junction end does not reproduce the germline sequence, and a read error may be involved. This sequence joins TRBV28 and TRBJ2-3; 9 bases fit TRBD2. This CDR3 has 16 residues. The germline V gene encodes CDR1 MDHEN and CDR2 SYDVKM. The CDR3 loop is CASRLRLAGLTDTQYF. CDR3 DNA: TGTGCCAGCCGTTTACGCCTAGCGGGACTCACAGATACGCAGTATTTT.

Worth noting for this clonotype: Just one base apart from a much larger clone, this may be a read error. The V gene is TRBV6-1, the J gene TRBJ2-7; 13 positions match TRBD2. The V gene's germline CDR1 is MNHNS and CDR2 SASEGT. Unmatched junction bases numbered 15, after V lost 7 bases and J lost 9 bases. The CDR3 is made up of 16 amino acids. CDR3 protein: CASTKLQLAGGIVQYF. As DNA, the CDR3 is TGTGCCAGCACCAAGCTGCAACTAGCGGGAGGGATCGTGCAGTACTTC.

This clonotype was seen just once. This clone may be a read error of a much larger clone one base away. The chain links TRBV12-3 or TRBV12-4 to TRBJ2-5; D is possibly TRBD2 (6 bases). The CDR3 is 13 amino acids. This CDR3 is CAGSLGQAGTQYF. The CDR3 coding sequence is TGTGCCGGCAGTTTAGGCCAAGCGGGGACCCAGTACTTC.

The DNA of the CDR3 is TGCAGTGCTAGAGATTCGCGGGTTAGCAATCAGCCCCAGCATTTT. Translating it yields CSARDSRVSNQPQHF. The rearrangement links TRBV20-1 to TRBJ1-5; D remains ambiguous. Trimming left V 0 bases short and J 0 bases short, with 9 bases between. This CDR3 region has 15 residues. Germline V gene data show CDR1 as DFQATT and CDR2 as SNEGSKA (reference sequence).

The CDR3 protein is CASSRGSSPQYF. CDR3 nucleotides: TGCGCCAGCAGCCGGGGCAGCTCTCCGCAGTATTTT. The chain is built from TRBV10-1 and TRBJ2-3; either TRBD1 or TRBD2 may supply D (5 bases each). The germline gives CDR1 WNHNN, CDR2 SYGVQD (reference sequence). Trimming took 6 bases from V and 10 from J, leaving 14 bases between them. The CDR3 sequence is 12 residues long.

The J gene is TRBJ2-1, the V gene TRBV2, with no clear D. Deletions cut 1 base from V and 3 bases from J, with 13 bases between. CDR3 length: 16 residues. Germline assignment: CDR1 SNHLY and CDR2 FYNNEI. CDR3 in DNA: TGTGCCAGCAGTGAAGGGTACGAGAGCTTCTACAATGAGCAGTTCTTC. Residues: CASSEGYESFYNEQFF.

The rearrangement uses TRBV20-1 and TRBJ1-1, with 7 nucleotides matching TRBD1. Trimming took 0 bases from V and 0 from J; bases not matched to a gene: 4. The CDR3 sequence is 15 residues long. In germline, CDR1 is DFQATT, CDR2 SNEGSKA (reference sequence). Here the CDR3 reads CSARERQGMNTEAFF. CDR3 bases: TGCAGTGCTAGAGAGAGACAGGGAATGAACACTGAAGCTTTCTTT.

As regards this clonotype: Compared with germline, one end of the junction differs, possibly owing to a read error. The CDR3 DNA sequence: TGTACCAGCAGCTTAGCCGCCATAAATCAGCCCCAGTATTTT. Amino acids: CTSSLAAINQPQYF. This sequence joins TRBV11-3 and TRBJ1-5; no clear D gene. TRBJ2-3 matches the DNA end more closely, so the J call is doubtful. The CDR3 length is 14 residues. Germline V gene lookup returns CDR1 SGHNT and CDR2 YENEEA.

Concerning this clonotype itself: This may be a read error, as it is one base from a much larger clone. The chain uses TRBV4-1 and TRBJ2-7; D not resolved. Germline V gene lookup returns CDR1 MGHRA and CDR2 YSYEKL. The CDR3 loop spans 13 amino acids. V gave up 9 bases and J gave up 3 bases, with 15 bases separating them. In DNA form, the CDR3 reads TGCGCCAGAAGGTCTGACGGAAGCTACGAGCAGTACTTC. Amino acid sequence: CARRSDGSYEQYF.

To note about this clonotype: One base away lies a much larger clone, so this may be a sequencing read error. The V call is TRBV12-3 or TRBV12-4, the J call TRBJ2-1; the match to TRBD1 covers 10 bases. The V gene end was trimmed by 10 bases and the J gene end by 10 bases; junction bases not matched to a gene: 10. The CDR3 has 13 amino acids. The CDR3, as DNA: TGTGCCAACAGGGGGACAGGGGTATGGGAGCAGTTCTTC. This codes for CANRGTGVWEQFF.

In regard to this clonotype: The germline gene is not matched at one end of the junction; a read error may be the cause. The chain joins TRBV6-1 to TRBJ1-6; D gene uncertain. This CDR3 spans 14 amino acids. Germline V gene data show CDR1 as MNHNS and CDR2 as SASEGT. As DNA, the CDR3 is TGTACCAGCAGTGAACAGAGAGGGAATTCACCCCTCCACTTT. This translates into CTSSEQRGNSPLHF.

This sequence joins TRBV4-1 and TRBJ2-7; D might be TRBD1 (5 bases). The V and J ends lost 0 bases and 3 bases respectively, with 15 bases between them. The CDR3 consists of 16 residues. Germline CDR1 MGHRA, CDR2 YSYEKL. CDR3 amino acids: CASSQESWGSVYEQYF. Here the CDR3 DNA reads TGCGCCAGCAGCCAAGAATCCTGGGGCAGCGTCTACGAGCAGTACTTC.